This T cell receptor beta chain came from a study of T cell clusters in autoimmune cytopenias. The study, taken as a whole, reports: No cluster-lack signature appeared between secondary cytopenia and chronic lymphocytic leukemia patients, apparently due to lymphoma masking.

In regard to this clonotype: Its antigen is currently unknown.

TRB rearrangements were amplified by touch-down multiplex PCR with mixed TRB-A/B primers. From its re-call of the multiplex PCR reads, TCRdb lists each CDR3 protein once, without DNA. Its table lists about 2,700 distinct CDR3 sequences. Germline-derived CDR1 and CDR2 are DFQATT and SNEGSKA (reference sequence). The CDR3 runs 14 residues. TRB was amplified from around 250 ng of peripheral blood genomic DNA per sample. The chain uses TRBV20-1 and TRBJ1-4; TCRdb's D call, TRBD1, is unchecked because there is no DNA. The sequenced sample consisted of peripheral blood. The receptor's source is a human donor with an autoimmune cytopenia or autoimmune hepatitis (not recorded which). The CDR3 here is CSPRTGGGNEKLFF.